The 26 T cell receptor beta chains in this list originate from one sample, sequenced in a study of regulatory and conventional T cells in RAG deficiency. Profiled with immunoSEQ multiplex PCR; TCRdb holds only in-frame clones, not every one. This sample has about 46,000 clones; 70% to 90% occur once, and the top ten carry 0.5% to 0.55%. The sorted conventional CD4+ T cells were CD25-low and CD127-high, with genomic DNA sequenced. These data were also filed under a second study, of regulatory T cells. That source adds: Primers: 52 TRBV forward and 13 TRBJ reverse.

Sequencing used CD4+ effector T cells sorted from blood. The receptors were gathered from a human donor in good health.

The chain joins TRBV11-2 to TRBJ1-6; D remains unclear. This CDR3 is 15 amino acids long. The V end was cut by 1 base, the J end by 7 bases, with 11 bases between. CDR1 SGHAT and CDR2 FQNNGV come from the germline V gene. The chain's CDR3 is CASSLAPQMNSPLHF. CDR3 DNA: TGTGCCAGCAGCTTAGCTCCACAGATGAATTCACCCCTCCACTTT.

The V gene is TRBV2, the J gene TRBJ2-7; D call uncertain. V shed 1 base and J shed 6 bases, with 10 bases lying between them. CDR3 length: 13 residues. Germline CDR1 SNHLY, CDR2 FYNNEI. CDR3 loop: CASSEGWRGEQYF. CDR3 coding DNA: TGTGCCAGCAGTGAAGGGTGGAGAGGCGAGCAGTACTTC.

The chain joins TRBV10-2 to TRBJ1-6; D unresolved. From germline, CDR1 is WSHSY and CDR2 SAAADI. Trimming pared 8 bases from V and 1 base from J, leaving 12 bases between. The CDR3 sequence is 15 residues long. The CDR3 nucleotides are TGCGCCAGCCGCTCGGATGGGTCCTATAATTCACCCCTCCACTTT. It translates to CASRSDGSYNSPLHF.

The chain couples TRBV9 to TRBJ1-1, with a weak D call TRBD1 (6 bases). CDR1 and CDR2 from the germline V gene are SGDLS and YYNGEE. The CDR3 is 14 residues long. Trimming stripped 0 bases from V and 5 bases from J, with 11 bases between. In nucleotides, the CDR3 is TGTGCCAGCAGCGTAGCAGGGGCCGAAACTGAAGCTTTCTTT. Its translation is CASSVAGAETEAFF.

The chain has TRBV29-1 and TRBJ1-1, with a tentative D call TRBD1 (5 bases). The CDR3 consists of 15 residues. V lost 8 bases, J lost 2 bases, and 21 bases lay in between. Germline CDR1 reads SQVTM; CDR2 reads ANQGSEA. CDR3 protein: CSSFGGVVSNTEAFF. CDR3 sequence (DNA): TGCAGCTCTTTTGGAGGGGTAGTTTCCAACACTGAAGCTTTCTTT.

The V and J genes are TRBV27 and TRBJ2-3; 9 bases are a match to TRBD1. CDR1 is MNHEY, CDR2 SMNVEV, per germline (reference sequence). V gave up 10 bases and J gave up 4 bases; unmatched junction bases: 12. The CDR3 is 15 amino acids. The CDR3 bases are TGTGCCACCACCCTCCCGGGACAGGGCGCAGATACGCAGTATTTT. This codes for CATTLPGQGADTQYF.

The chain links TRBV18 to TRBJ2-1; TRBD2 agrees at 14 bases. Germline CDR1 reads KGHSH; CDR2 reads LQKENI. CDR3 size: 16 residues. V trimming: 2 bases; J trimming: 4 bases; junction bases outside the gene matches: 1. CDR3 bases: TGTGCCAGCTCACCAAGGACTAGCGGGAGGTACAATGAGCAGTTCTTC. Its translation is CASSPRTSGRYNEQFF.

The chain combines TRBV6-5 with TRBJ1-3, with D unresolved. Trimming left V 8 bases short and J 9 bases short, with 17 bases between. From germline, CDR1 is MNHEY and CDR2 SVGAGI. The CDR3 spans 13 residues. CDR3 coding DNA: TGTGCCAGCCGCCCGTCGAGCTCCGGCACCATATATTTT. It translates to CASRPSSSGTIYF.

This chain joins TRBV7-2 and TRBJ2-5, with D uncertain. V shed 1 base and J shed 5 bases, with 14 bases lying between them. The CDR3 runs 15 residues. Looked up from germline, CDR1 is SGHTA and CDR2 is FQGNSA. In DNA, the CDR3 is TGTGCCAGCAGCTTAGGAACAAGGCGCAGGGAGACCCAGTACTTC. Encoded protein: CASSLGTRRRETQYF. Together with reference TRBV7-2 and TRBJ2-5, the CDR3 gives the full variable domain: GAGVSQSPSNKVTEKGKDVELRCDPISGHTALYWYRQSLGQGLEFLIYFQGNSAPDKSGLPSDRFSAERTGGSVSTLTIQRTQQEDSAVYLCASSLGTRRRETQYFGPGTRLLVL.

The chain employs TRBV29-1 and TRBJ2-5, with D unresolved. CDR1 SQVTM and CDR2 ANQGSEA come from the germline V gene. The CDR3 has 11 residues. V lost 4 bases, J lost 5 bases, and 8 bases lay in between. The CDR3 coding sequence is TGCAGCGTTGGGGGTGGGGAGACCCAGTACTTC. Protein product: CSVGGGETQYF.

V gene TRBV9 combines with J gene TRBJ2-1; TRBD2 is a possible D gene (7 bases). The V and J ends lost 0 bases and 1 base respectively, with 14 bases between them. The CDR3 is 17 residues long. CDR1 and CDR2 from the germline V gene are SGDLS and YYNGEE. In nucleotides, the CDR3 is TGTGCCAGCAGCGTAGCTCAGGGGAGGGGATCCTACAATGAGCAGTTCTTC. Encoded protein: CASSVAQGRGSYNEQFF.

The V gene is TRBV6-5, the J gene TRBJ1-1; D gene uncertain. The CDR3 contains 16 residues. In germline, CDR1 is MNHEY, CDR2 SVGAGI. Deletions cut 0 bases from V and 0 bases from J, with 11 bases between. This chain's CDR3 is CASSYSRKVMNTEAFF. The CDR3 DNA follows: TGTGCCAGCAGTTACTCGAGGAAGGTCATGAACACTGAAGCTTTCTTT.

The rearrangement joins TRBV2 to TRBJ2-5; D might be TRBD2 (6 bases). Germline CDR1 and CDR2: SNHLY and FYNNEI. The CDR3 loop spans 13 amino acids. V dropped 7 bases and J dropped 4 bases, with 13 bases sitting between them. DNA of the CDR3: TGTGCCAGCACCAAGGAGGGGTCAGAGACCCAGTACTTC. It codes for CASTKEGSETQYF. Looking up the rest from reference TRBV2 and TRBJ2-5 gives the full variable domain: EPEVTQTPSHQVTQMGQEVILRCVPISNHLYFYWYRQILGQKVEFLVSFYNNEISEKSEIFDDQFSVERPDGSNFTLKIRSTKLEDSAMYFCASTKEGSETQYFGPGTRLLVL.

The genes are TRBV19 and TRBJ1-5; 8 bases are a match to TRBD1. CDR1 LNHDA and CDR2 SQIVND come from the germline V gene (reference sequence). This CDR3 has 16 residues. V lost 8 bases to trimming and J lost 6 bases; unmatched junction nucleotides: 15. CDR3 sequence (DNA): TGTGCCAGTTCTCGATCCGGACAGGGTGTAGGTCAGCCCCAGCATTTT. Residues: CASSRSGQGVGQPQHF.

The V and J genes are TRBV23-1 and TRBJ2-1; TRBD2 aligns across 7 bases. TRBV23-1 is an ORF, and what it does is uncertain. J was trimmed by 10 bases and V by 2 bases; bases with no gene match: 20. This CDR3 is built from 18 residues. CDR3: CASSQKSIPGLTTIEQFF. The CDR3 DNA is TGCGCCAGCAGTCAAAAATCCATCCCGGGACTAACTACCATCGAGCAGTTCTTC.

The chain recombines TRBV30 with TRBJ1-4; D is unclear. Trimming stripped 0 bases from V and 7 bases from J, with 12 bases between. The CDR3 runs to 14 residues. CDR1 and CDR2 from the germline V gene are GTSNPN and SVGIG (reference sequence). This CDR3 reads CAWSVVGPTEKLFF. Here the CDR3 DNA reads TGTGCCTGGAGTGTGGTCGGTCCGACTGAAAAACTGTTTTTT.

The chain is built from TRBV7-9 and TRBJ1-6; D gene uncertain. Trimming stripped 3 bases from V and 6 bases from J, with 21 bases between. The CDR3 length is 18 residues. Germline V gene data show CDR1 as SEHNR and CDR2 as FQNEAQ (reference sequence). CDR3: CASSLASPREFFNSPLHF. The CDR3 region has the DNA TGTGCCAGCAGCTTGGCTTCGCCGCGGGAGTTTTTTAATTCACCCCTCCACTTT.

This chain joins TRBV5-6 and TRBJ2-2, with D maybe TRBD1 (6 bases). The CDR3 has 16 residues. CDR1 is SGHDT, CDR2 YYEEEE, per germline. V was shortened by 1 base and J by 2 bases, with 12 bases between the two germline ends. CDR3 coding DNA: TGTGCCAGCAGCTTGCGAGGGGGACGAAACACCGGGGAGCTGTTTTTT. This gives the protein CASSLRGGRNTGELFF.

This clone was recorded once. The genes are TRBV7-9 and TRBJ2-3, with D perhaps matching TRBD2 (5 bases). Germline V gene lookup returns CDR1 SEHNR and CDR2 FQNEAQ (reference sequence). Trimming cost V 1 base and J 6 bases, with 8 bases left between them. CDR3 length: 13 amino acids. CDR3: CASSLERTDTQYF. Written as DNA, the CDR3 is TGTGCCAGCAGCTTAGAAAGGACTGATACGCAGTATTTT.

This chain uses TRBV15 with TRBJ1-5; no clear D gene. The V gene lost 1 base and the J gene lost 3 bases, with 13 bases spanning the gap. This CDR3 is built from 16 residues. Germline V gene data show CDR1 as LNHNV and CDR2 as YYDKDF (reference sequence). The CDR3 sequence is CATSRGSGGINQPQHF. The DNA of the CDR3 is TGTGCCACCAGCAGAGGTTCTGGAGGGATCAATCAGCCCCAGCATTTT.

This clone was recorded only once. The rearrangement links TRBV13 to TRBJ1-6, with D hard to call. The V end lost 3 bases, the J end lost 5 bases, and 11 bases lay between the germline ends. The germline V gene encodes CDR1 PRHDT and CDR2 FYEKMQ (reference sequence). The CDR3 consists of 15 residues. The CDR3 DNA reads TGTGCCAGCAGCTTGATGGCAGGCAATAATTCACCCCTCCACTTT. This encodes CASSLMAGNNSPLHF.

This rearrangement joins TRBV7-9 to TRBJ1-1, with D possibly matching TRBD1 (6 bases). V lost 5 bases, J lost 3 bases, and 16 bases lay in between. The CDR3 spans 15 residues. Germline assignment: CDR1 SEHNR and CDR2 FQNEAQ (reference sequence). CDR3 region: CASSLRGQQDTEAFF. In nucleotides, the CDR3 is TGTGCCAGCAGCCTAAGAGGACAGCAAGACACTGAAGCTTTCTTT.

CDR3 sequence (DNA): TGTGCCAGTAGTCTGAGGAGGGGCGCAGGGGGCTACACCTTC. This translates into CASSLRRGAGGYTF. V gene TRBV19 combines with J gene TRBJ1-2, with D possibly matching TRBD1 (5 bases). Germline CDR1 reads LNHDA; CDR2 reads SQIVND (reference sequence). The CDR3 is 14 amino acids. Deletions cut 5 bases from V and 8 bases from J, with 18 bases between.

V and J are TRBV28 and TRBJ1-2; D not certain. Trimming took 8 bases from V and 4 from J, leaving 14 bases between them. This CDR3 has 13 amino acids. Germline lookup yields CDR1 MDHEN and CDR2 SYDVKM. Written as DNA, the CDR3 is TGTGCCAGCGCGGAGGGCCCCCTCTATGGCTACACCTTC. Amino acids: CASAEGPLYGYTF.

The rearrangement links TRBV7-2 to TRBJ2-2, with 8 bases identical to TRBD2. The CDR3 loop spans 18 amino acids. Germline V lookup: CDR1 SGHTA, CDR2 FQGNSA. Trimming removed 1 base from V and 2 bases from J; junction bases left unmatched: 9. The CDR3 sequence: CASSLDLSAGVNTGELFF. The CDR3 DNA sequence: TGTGCCAGCAGCTTAGATCTTTCAGCGGGAGTTAACACCGGGGAGCTGTTTTTT.

The chain carries TRBV7-9 and TRBJ1-2; D is perhaps TRBD1 (6 bases). Trimming shortened V by 2 bases and J by 2 bases, and 9 bases separated the two germline ends. The CDR3 runs to 14 residues. From germline, CDR1 is SEHNR and CDR2 FQNEAQ (reference sequence). The CDR3 sequence: CASSLTQGNYGYTF. The DNA for the CDR3 is TGTGCCAGCAGCTTAACACAGGGAAACTATGGCTACACCTTC.